There are many counts of the clone carrying this T cell receptor beta chain. Its antigen is not known. This specimen comes from a study of T-cell reconstitution after alpha-beta-depleted transplantation in children. Study findings and constraints: Newly produced T cells mostly provided counts and TCRbeta diversity after one year, as hyperexpanded clones declined. Some patients' high day-60 TCRbeta diversity was attributed to recipient cells surviving conditioning. Expanded graft clones numbering several hundred reportedly gave rise to alpha-beta T cells about two months after transplant.

Preparation of the TCRbeta library used unique molecular identifiers. A single record per CDR3 protein comes from TCRdb applying MiXCR to the PCR reads. Here the sample spans around 450,000 distinct CDR3 sequences, over 9.5% being singletons. The sequencing used PBMCs, collected before TCRalphabeta/CD19-depleted stem cell transplant. The receptor was isolated from a child aged 2 to 10 with inherited bone marrow failure, due to receive a stem cell transplant.

CDR3 DNA sequence: TGCAGCGCCAAGGCAATAAGATACAGGGGCACTGAAGCTTTCTTT. Translated: CSAKAIRYRGTEAFF. The chain combines TRBV29-1 with TRBJ1-1, with 7 bases identical to TRBD1. V was pared by 7 bases and J by 4 bases, with 15 bases of the junction left unmatched. This CDR3 is built from 15 residues. Germline-derived CDR1 and CDR2 are SQVTM and ANQGSEA. Complete variable domain (other parts from reference TRBV29-1 and TRBJ1-1): SAVISQKPSRDICQRGTSLTIQCQVDSQVTMMFWYRQQPGQSLTLIATANQGSEATYESGFVIDKFPISRPNLTFSTLTVSNMSPEDSSIYLCSAKAIRYRGTEAFFGQGTRLTVV.